This entry describes one T cell receptor beta chain. Its antigen remains unidentified. This entry comes from a study of cytomegalovirus exposure and HLA in healthy donors. Study-level information: Genetic ancestry analysis placed over 75% of the 300 to 400 donors that were genotyped in the Caucasian-associated cluster. Points from the study as a whole: Immune exposure data for these donors was limited to CMV serostatus. What a later analysis reportedly showed was that an Asian-associated ancestry cluster had fewer N-insertions than the 666-donor mean. Reportedly, TCR beta sequences accurately predicted HLA-A and HLA-B alleles in most subjects.

The CDR3 covers 14 residues. Germline CDR1 is MGHRA and CDR2 is YSYEKL. V was clipped by 4 bases and J by 2 bases, with 12 bases between them. With 60 Vbeta and 13 Jbeta primers, the PCR was carried out. Sequencing used immunoSEQ multiplex PCR; TCRdb keeps in-frame clones, though not all of them. The sample yields 70,000 to 100,000 clones, over 55% seen once. The source is a woman aged 45-65 years in good health and CMV-seropositive. The V call is TRBV4-1, the J call TRBJ2-7, with D maybe TRBD2 (5 bases). Sequenced input: PBMCs. CDR3 nucleotides: TGCGCCAGCAGCCCAGAGGGAGCCACCTACGAGCAGTACTTC. Residues: CASSPEGATYEQYF.